The T cell receptor (beta chain) under discussion was sequenced for a study of identical twins. Each CDR3 protein is one row after TCRdb ran MiXCR on the 5' RACE reads. The sample lists 450,000 to 650,000 distinct CDR3 sequences; 13% to 15% were seen once. Findings and caveats of the study: Abundant beta clonotypes from cord blood had fewer insertions, unlike memory repertoires, which showed none. Out-of-frame TCR alpha sharing in monozygotic twins exceeded recombination model predictions. Possibly, invariant MAIT and iNKT cells partly confounded zero-insertion analyses.

About this clonotype itself: As yet, its antigen is unknown.

These data were likewise used in another study, on yellow fever vaccine responses in identical twins.

The source of this sequence is a woman in her late teens or twenties in good health. What was sequenced was CD4+ T cells sorted from blood.

The CDR3 region has the DNA TGTGCCAGCTCACCACCGAGCCAGCGGGGGGCCCTCACAGATACGCAGTATTTT. It codes for CASSPPSQRGALTDTQYF. The chain has TRBV18 and TRBJ2-3; 9 positions match TRBD2. Germline V gene sequence: CDR1 KGHSH, CDR2 LQKENI. The V gene end was trimmed by 0 bases and the J gene end by 2 bases; junction bases not matched to a gene: 9. CDR3 length: 18 amino acids.